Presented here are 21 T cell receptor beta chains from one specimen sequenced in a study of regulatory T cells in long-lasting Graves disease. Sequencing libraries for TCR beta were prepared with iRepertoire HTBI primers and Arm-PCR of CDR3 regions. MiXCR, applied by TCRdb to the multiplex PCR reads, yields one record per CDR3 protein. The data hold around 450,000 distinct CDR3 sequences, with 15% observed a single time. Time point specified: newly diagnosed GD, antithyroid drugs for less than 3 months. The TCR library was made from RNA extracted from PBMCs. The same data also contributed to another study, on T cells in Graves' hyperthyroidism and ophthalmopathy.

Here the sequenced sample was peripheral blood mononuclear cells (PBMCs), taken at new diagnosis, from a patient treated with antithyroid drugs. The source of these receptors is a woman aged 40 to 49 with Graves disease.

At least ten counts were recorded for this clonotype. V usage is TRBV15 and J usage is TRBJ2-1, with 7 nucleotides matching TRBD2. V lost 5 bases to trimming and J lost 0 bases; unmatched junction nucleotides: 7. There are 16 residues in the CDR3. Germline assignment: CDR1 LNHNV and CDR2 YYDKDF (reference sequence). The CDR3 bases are TGTGCCACCAGCGCCCGGGACTACCGCTCCTACAATGAGCAGTTCTTC. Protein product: CATSARDYRSYNEQFF.

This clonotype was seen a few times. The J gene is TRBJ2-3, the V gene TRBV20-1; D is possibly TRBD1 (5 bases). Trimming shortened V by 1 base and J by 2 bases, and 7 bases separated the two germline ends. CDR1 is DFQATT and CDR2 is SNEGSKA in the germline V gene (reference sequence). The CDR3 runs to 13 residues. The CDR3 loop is CSARGQSTDTQYF. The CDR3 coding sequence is TGCAGTGCTAGAGGACAGTCCACAGATACGCAGTATTTT.

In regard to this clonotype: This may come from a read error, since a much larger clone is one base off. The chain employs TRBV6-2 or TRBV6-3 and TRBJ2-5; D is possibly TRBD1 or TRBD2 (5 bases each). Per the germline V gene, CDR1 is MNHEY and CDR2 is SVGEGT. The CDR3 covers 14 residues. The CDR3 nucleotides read TGTGCCAGCAGTTTCGCGGACATCAGGGAGACCAAGTACTTC. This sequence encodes CASSFADIRETKYF.

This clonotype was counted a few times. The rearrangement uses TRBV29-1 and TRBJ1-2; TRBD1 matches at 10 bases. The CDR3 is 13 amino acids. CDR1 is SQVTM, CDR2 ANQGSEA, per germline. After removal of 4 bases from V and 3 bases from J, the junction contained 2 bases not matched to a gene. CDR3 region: CSVGQGADYGYTF. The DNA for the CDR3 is TGCAGCGTTGGACAGGGGGCCGACTATGGCTACACCTTC.

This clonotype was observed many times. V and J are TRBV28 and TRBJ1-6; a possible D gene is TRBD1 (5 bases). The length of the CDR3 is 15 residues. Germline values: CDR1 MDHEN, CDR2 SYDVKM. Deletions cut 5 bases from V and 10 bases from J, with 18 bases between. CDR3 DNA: TGTGCCAGCAGTCCTCGGGGGGGTGTAGGGTCACCCCTCCACTTT. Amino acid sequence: CASSPRGGVGSPLHF. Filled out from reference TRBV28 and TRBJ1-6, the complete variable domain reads DVKVTQSSRYLVKRTGEKVFLECVQDMDHENMFWYRQDPGLGLRLIYFSYDVKMKEKGDIPEGYSVSREKKERFSLILESASTNQTSMYLCASSPRGGVGSPLHFGNGTRLTVT.

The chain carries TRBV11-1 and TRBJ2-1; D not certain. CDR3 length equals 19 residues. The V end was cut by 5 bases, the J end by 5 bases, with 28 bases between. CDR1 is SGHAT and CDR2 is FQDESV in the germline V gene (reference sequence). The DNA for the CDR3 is TGTGCCAGCAGCCCCCGCCTGGTTGGCAGGTTTAATCCGGACAATGAGCAGTTCTTC. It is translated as CASSPRLVGRFNPDNEQFF.

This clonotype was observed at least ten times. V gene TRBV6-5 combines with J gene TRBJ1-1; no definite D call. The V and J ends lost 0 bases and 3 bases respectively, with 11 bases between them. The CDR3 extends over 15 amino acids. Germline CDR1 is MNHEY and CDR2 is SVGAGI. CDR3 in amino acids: CASSYSGWGDTEAFF. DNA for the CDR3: TGTGCCAGCAGTTACTCGGGGTGGGGTGACACTGAAGCTTTCTTT.

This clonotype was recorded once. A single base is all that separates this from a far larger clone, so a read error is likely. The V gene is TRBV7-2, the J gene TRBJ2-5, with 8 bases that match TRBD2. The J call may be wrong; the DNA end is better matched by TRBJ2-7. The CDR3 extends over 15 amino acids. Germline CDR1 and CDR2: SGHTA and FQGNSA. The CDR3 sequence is CARSRGSSGSNEQYF. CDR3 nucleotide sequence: TGTGCCAGAAGCCGAGGGTCCAGCGGGAGCAACGAGCAGTACTTC.

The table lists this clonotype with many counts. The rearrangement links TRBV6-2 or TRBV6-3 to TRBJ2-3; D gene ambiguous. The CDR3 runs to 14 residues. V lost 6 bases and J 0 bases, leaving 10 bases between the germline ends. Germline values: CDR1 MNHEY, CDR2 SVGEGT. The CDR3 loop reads CASRPLHSTDTQYF. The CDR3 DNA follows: TGTGCCAGCAGACCTCTACACAGCACAGATACGCAGTATTTT.

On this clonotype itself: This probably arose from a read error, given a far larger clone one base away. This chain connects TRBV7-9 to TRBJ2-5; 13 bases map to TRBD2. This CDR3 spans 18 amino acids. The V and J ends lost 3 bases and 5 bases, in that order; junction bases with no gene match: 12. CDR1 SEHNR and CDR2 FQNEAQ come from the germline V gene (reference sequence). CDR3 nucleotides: TGTGCCAGCAGCTTCCCCCGTGAGGGACTAGCGGGAAGGGAGACCCAGTACTTC. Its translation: CASSFPREGLAGRETQYF.

CDR3 protein: CAWDTTPRGNSDTQYF. The CDR3 DNA follows: TGTGCCTGGGACACTACACCGAGGGGAAATTCAGATACGCAGTATTTT. V is TRBV30 and J is TRBJ2-3; the D call may be TRBD1 or TRBD2 (5 bases each). Germline lookup yields CDR1 GTSNPN and CDR2 SVGIG (reference sequence). Trimming stripped 5 bases from V and 4 bases from J, with 22 bases between. The CDR3 sequence is 16 residues long.

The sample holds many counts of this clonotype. CDR3 coding DNA: TGTGCTAGTGGTACCCCGACAGTTCCCGGGGAGCTGTTTTTT. Translating it yields CASGTPTVPGELFF. This chain connects TRBV12-5 to TRBJ2-2; possible D gene TRBD1, 5 bases. V was shortened by 5 bases and J by 6 bases, with 13 bases between the two germline ends. Germline V gene sequence: CDR1 LGHNT, CDR2 FRNRAP. The length of the CDR3 is 14 residues.

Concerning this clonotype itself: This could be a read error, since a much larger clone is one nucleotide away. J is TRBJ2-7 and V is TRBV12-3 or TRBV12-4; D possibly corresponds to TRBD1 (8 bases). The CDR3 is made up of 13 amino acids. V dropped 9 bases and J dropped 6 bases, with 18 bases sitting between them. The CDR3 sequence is CARSMTGEGEQYF. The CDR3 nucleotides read TGTGCCAGAAGTATGACAGGGGAGGGCGAGCAGTACTTC.

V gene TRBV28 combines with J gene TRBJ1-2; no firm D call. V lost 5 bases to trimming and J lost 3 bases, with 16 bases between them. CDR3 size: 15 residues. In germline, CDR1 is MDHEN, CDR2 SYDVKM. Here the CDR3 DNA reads TGTGCCAGCAGTCCCCTCGGGAGCCGAGACTATGGCTACACCTTC. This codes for CASSPLGSRDYGYTF.

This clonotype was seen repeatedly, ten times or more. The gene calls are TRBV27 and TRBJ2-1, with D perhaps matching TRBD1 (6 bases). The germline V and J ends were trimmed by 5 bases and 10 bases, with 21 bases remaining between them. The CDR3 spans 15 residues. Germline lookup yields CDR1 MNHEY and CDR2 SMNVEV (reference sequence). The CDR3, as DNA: TGTGCCAGCAGTCCCGGGACAACACTATCCAACGAGCAGTTCTTC. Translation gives CASSPGTTLSNEQFF.

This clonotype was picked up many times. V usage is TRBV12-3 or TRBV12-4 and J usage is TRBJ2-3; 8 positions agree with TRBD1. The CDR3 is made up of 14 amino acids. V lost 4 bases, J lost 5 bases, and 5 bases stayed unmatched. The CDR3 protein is CASSSTGGGDTQYF. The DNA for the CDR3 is TGTGCCAGCAGTTCTACAGGGGGTGGAGATACGCAGTATTTT.

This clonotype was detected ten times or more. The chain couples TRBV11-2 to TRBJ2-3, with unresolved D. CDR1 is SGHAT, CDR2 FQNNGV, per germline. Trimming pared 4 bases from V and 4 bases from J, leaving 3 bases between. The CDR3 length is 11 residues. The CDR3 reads CASSSSDTQYF. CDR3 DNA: TGTGCCAGCAGCTCATCAGATACGCAGTATTTT. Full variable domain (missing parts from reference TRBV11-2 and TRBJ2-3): EAGVAQSPRYKIIEKRQSVAFWCNPISGHATLYWYQQILGQGPKLLIQFQNNGVVDDSQLPKDRFSAERLKGVDSTLKIQPAKLEDSAVYLCASSSSDTQYFGPGTRLTVL.

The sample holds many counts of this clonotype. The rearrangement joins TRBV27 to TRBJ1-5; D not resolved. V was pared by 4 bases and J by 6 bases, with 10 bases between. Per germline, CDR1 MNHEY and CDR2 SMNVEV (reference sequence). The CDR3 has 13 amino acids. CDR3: CASSSGLSQPQHF. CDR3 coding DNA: TGTGCCAGCAGTTCGGGGTTGAGTCAGCCCCAGCATTTT.

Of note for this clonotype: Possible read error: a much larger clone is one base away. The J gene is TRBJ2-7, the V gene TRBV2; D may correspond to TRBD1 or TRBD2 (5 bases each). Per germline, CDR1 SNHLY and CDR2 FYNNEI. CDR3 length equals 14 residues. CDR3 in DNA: TGTGCCAGCAATGAATCCTGGGGACGGTACGAGCAGTACTTC. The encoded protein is CASNESWGRYEQYF.

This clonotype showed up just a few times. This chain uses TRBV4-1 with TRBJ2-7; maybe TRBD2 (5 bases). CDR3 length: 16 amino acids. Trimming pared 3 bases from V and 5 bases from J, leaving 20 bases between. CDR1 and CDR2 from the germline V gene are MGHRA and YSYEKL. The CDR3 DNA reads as TGCGCCAGCAGCCATCCAAGCCGGAGCGGATCCCACGAGCAGTACTTC. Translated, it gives CASSHPSRSGSHEQYF.

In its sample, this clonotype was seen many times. CDR3 coding DNA: TGTGCCAGCAGCCAAGCAGGGGAAGAGACCCAGTACTTC. The encoded protein is CASSQAGEETQYF. The gene calls are TRBV3-1 and TRBJ2-5, with TRBD1 as a possible D gene (6 bases). CDR1 and CDR2 from the germline V gene are LGHDT and YNNKEL (reference sequence). V was cut by 1 base and J by 3 bases, with 6 bases left in between. The CDR3 covers 13 residues.